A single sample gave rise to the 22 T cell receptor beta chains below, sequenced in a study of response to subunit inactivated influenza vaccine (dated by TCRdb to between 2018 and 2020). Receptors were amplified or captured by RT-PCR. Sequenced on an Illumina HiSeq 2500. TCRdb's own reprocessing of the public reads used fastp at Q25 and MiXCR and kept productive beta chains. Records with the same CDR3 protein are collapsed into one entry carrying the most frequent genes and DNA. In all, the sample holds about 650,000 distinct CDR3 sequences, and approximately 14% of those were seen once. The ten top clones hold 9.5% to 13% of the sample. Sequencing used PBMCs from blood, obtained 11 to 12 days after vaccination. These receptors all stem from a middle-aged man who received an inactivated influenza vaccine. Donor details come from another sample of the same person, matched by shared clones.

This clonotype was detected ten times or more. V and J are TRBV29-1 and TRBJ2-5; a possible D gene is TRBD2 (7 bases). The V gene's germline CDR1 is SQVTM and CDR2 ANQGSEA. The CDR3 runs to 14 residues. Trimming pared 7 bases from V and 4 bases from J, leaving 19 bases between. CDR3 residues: CSARPGGAGETQYF. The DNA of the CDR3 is TGCAGCGCCCGACCTGGGGGGGCTGGAGAGACCCAGTACTTC.

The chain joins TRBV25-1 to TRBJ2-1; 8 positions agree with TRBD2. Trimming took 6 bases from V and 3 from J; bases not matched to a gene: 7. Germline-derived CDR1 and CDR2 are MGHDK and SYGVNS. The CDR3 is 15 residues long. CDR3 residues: CASRTTGRVYNEQFF. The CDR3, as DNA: TGTGCCAGCAGGACTACCGGGAGGGTCTACAATGAGCAGTTCTTC.

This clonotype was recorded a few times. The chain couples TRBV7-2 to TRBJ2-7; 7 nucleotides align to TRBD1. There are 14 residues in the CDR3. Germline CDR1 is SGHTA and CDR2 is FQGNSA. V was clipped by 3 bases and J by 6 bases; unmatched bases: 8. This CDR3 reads CASSFETGTSEQYF. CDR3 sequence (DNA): TGTGCCAGCAGCTTTGAGACAGGGACCTCCGAGCAGTACTTC.

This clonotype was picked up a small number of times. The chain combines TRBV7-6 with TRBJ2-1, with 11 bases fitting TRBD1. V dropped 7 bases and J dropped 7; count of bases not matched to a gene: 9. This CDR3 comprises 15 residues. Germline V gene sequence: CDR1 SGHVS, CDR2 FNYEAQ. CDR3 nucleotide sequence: TGTGCCAGCACCATTGGACAGGGGGCTAGAAATGAGCAGTTCTTC. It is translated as CASTIGQGARNEQFF. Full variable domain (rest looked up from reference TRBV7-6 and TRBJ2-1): GAGVSQSPRYKVTKRGQDVALRCDPISGHVSLYWYRQALGQGPEFLTYFNYEAQQDKSGLPNDRFSAERPEGSISTLTIQRTEQRDSAMYRCASTIGQGARNEQFFGPGTRLTVL.

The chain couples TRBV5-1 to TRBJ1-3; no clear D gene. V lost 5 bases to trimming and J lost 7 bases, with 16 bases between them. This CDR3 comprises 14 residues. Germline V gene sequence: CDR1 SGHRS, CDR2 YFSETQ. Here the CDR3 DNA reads TGCGCCAGCAGTCTTGACGGGTCTAGGAACACCATATATTTT. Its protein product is CASSLDGSRNTIYF.

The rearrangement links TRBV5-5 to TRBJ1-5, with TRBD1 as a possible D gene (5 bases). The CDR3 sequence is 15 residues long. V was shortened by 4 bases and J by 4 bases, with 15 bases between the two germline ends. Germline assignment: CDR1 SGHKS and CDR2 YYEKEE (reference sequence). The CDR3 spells CASSGPGLANQPQHF. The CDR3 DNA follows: TGTGCCAGCAGCGGACCAGGGCTGGCGAATCAGCCCCAGCATTTT.

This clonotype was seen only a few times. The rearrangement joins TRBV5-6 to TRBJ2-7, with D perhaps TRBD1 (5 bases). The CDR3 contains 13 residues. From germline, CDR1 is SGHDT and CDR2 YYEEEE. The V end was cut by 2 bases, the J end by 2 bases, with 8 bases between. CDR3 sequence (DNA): TGTGCCAGCAGCTTCCCGGACACCTACGAGCAGTACTTC. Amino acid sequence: CASSFPDTYEQYF.

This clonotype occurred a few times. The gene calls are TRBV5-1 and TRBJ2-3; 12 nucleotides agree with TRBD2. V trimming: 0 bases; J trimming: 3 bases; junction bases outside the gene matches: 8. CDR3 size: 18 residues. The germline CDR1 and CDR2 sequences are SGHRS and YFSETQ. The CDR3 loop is CASSLGLAGGHVTDTQYF. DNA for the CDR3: TGCGCCAGCAGCTTGGGCCTAGCGGGGGGGCATGTTACAGATACGCAGTATTTT. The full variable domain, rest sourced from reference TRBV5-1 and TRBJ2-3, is KAGVTQTPRYLIKTRGQQVTLSCSPISGHRSVSWYQQTPGQGLQFLFEYFSETQRNKGNFPGRFSGRQFSNSRSEMNVSTLELGDSALYLCASSLGLAGGHVTDTQYFGPGTRLTVL.

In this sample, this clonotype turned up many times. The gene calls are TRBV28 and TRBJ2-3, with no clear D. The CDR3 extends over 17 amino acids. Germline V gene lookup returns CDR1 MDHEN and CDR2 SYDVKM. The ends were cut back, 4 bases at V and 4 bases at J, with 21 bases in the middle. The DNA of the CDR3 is TGTGCCAGCAGTTCCTCTAATTCGCTTGAACGGCCAGATACGCAGTATTTT. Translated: CASSSSNSLERPDTQYF.

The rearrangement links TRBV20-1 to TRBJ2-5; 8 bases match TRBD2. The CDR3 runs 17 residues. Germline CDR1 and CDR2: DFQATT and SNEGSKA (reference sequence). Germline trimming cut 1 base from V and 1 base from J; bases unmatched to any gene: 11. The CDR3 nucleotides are TGCAGTGCTAGAGCTGATTTGACTAGCGCCTTCCAAGAGACCCAGTACTTC. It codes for CSARADLTSAFQETQYF.

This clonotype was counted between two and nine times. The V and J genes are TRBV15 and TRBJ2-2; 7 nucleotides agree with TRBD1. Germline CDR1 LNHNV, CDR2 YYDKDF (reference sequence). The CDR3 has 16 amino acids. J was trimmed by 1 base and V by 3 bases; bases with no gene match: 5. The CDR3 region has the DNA TGTGCCACCAGCAGGGCGACAGGGATGAACACCGGGGAGCTGTTTTTT. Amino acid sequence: CATSRATGMNTGELFF.

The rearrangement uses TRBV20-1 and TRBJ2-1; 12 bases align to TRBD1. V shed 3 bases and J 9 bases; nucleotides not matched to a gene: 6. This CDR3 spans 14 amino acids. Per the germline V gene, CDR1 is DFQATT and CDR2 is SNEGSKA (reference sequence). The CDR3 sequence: CSARWGQGAGEQFF. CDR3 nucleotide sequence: TGCAGTGCTAGGTGGGGACAGGGGGCCGGTGAGCAGTTCTTC.

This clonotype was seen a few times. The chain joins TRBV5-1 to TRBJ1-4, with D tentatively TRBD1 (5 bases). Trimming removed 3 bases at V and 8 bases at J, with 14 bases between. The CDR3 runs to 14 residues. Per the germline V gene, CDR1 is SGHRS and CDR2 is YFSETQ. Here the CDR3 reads CASSSGNPGEKLFF. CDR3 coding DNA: TGCGCCAGCAGCTCAGGGAACCCGGGCGAAAAACTGTTTTTT.

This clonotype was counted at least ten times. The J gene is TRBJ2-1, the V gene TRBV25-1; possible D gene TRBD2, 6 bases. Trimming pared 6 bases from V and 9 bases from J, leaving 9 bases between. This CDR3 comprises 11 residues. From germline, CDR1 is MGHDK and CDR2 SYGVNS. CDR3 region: CASSGTVEQFF. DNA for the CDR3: TGTGCCAGCAGCGGGACTGTTGAGCAGTTCTTC.

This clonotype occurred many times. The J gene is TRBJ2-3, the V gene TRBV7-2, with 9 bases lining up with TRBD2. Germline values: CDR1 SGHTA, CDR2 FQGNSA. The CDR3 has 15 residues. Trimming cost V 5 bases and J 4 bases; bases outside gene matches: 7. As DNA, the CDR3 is TGTGCCAGCAGCATGCGGGGGGGCAGCTCAGATACGCAGTATTTT. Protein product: CASSMRGGSSDTQYF.

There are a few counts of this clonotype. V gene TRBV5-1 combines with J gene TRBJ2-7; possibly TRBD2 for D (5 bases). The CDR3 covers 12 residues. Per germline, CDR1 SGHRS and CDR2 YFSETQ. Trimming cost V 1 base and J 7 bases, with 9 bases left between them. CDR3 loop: CASSLLTGEQYF. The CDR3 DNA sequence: TGCGCCAGCAGCTTGCTAACGGGGGAGCAGTACTTC.

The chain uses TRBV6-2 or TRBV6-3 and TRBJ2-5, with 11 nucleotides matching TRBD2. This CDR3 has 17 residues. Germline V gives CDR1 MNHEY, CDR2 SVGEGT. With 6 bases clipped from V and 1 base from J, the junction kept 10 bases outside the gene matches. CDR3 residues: CASRGIKGLAAQETQYF. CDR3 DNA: TGTGCCAGCAGGGGTATTAAGGGACTAGCGGCCCAAGAGACCCAGTACTTC.

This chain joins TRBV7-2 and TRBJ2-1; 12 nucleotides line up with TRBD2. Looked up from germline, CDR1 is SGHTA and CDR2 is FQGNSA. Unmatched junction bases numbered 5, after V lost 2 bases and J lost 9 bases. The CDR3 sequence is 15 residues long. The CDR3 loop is CASSLPSGGAFEQFF. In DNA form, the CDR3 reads TGTGCCAGCAGCTTACCTAGCGGGGGGGCATTTGAGCAGTTCTTC.

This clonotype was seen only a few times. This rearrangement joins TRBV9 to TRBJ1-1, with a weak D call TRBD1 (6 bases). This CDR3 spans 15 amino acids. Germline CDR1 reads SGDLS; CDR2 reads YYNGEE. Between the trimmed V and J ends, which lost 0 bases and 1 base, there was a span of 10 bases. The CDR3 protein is CASSVGNRANTEAFF. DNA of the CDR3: TGTGCCAGCAGCGTAGGGAACAGGGCGAACACTGAAGCTTTCTTT.

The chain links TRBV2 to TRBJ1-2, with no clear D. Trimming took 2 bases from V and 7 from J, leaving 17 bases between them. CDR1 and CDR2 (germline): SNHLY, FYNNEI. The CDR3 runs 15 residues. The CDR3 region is CASSENVKGGIGYTF. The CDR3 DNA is TGTGCCAGCAGTGAAAATGTGAAAGGTGGCATTGGCTACACCTTC.

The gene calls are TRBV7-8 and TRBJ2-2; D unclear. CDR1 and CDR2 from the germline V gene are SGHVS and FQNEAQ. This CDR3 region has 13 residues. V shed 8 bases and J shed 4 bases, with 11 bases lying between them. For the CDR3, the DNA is TGTGCCAGCCGCCGGATCACCACCGGGGAGCTGTTTTTT. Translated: CASRRITTGELFF.

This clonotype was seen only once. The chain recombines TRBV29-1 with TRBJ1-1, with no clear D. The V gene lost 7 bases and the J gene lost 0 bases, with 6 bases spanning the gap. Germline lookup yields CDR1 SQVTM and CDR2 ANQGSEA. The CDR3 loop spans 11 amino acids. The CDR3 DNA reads TGCAGCGGAATCCTGAACACTGAAGCTTTCTTT. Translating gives CSGILNTEAFF.